A single sample is the source of the 20 T cell receptor beta chains below, sequenced in a study of blood T cell repertoires in COVID-19 (dated by TCRdb to between 2020 and 2021). Library construction relied on the immunoSEQ multiplex PCR assay. TCRdb carries this immuneACCESS record with in-frame sequences only. Its versions omit some clonotypes, under half of them owing to an unresolved V gene in the studies checked, with the rest unexplained. Recorded for this sample are about 220,000 clones; 86% of them occurred a single time. The ten largest clones add up to over 3% of the sample. The sample taken for sequencing was PBMCs or T cells enriched from blood (not recorded which). These receptors were taken from a woman between 40 and 50 years old with acute COVID-19.

The chain links TRBV2 to TRBJ2-7, with 10 bases identical to TRBD1. With V trimmed by 6 bases and J by 3 bases, 5 bases remained unmatched. The CDR3 sequence is 14 residues long. In germline, CDR1 is SNHLY, CDR2 FYNNEI. The CDR3 loop reads CASRGDRGFYEQYF. The CDR3 DNA follows: TGTGCCAGCAGGGGGGACAGGGGCTTCTACGAGCAGTACTTC.

The chain links TRBV29-1 to TRBJ1-2, with 7 bases that match TRBD1. The CDR3 runs to 17 residues. Unmatched junction bases numbered 22, after V lost 7 bases and J lost 5 bases. Germline V lookup: CDR1 SQVTM, CDR2 ANQGSEA. The CDR3 DNA reads TGCAGCGCTTTGGGTGGTCCGGGACAGCCGAATCATTATGGCTACACCTTC. This gives the protein CSALGGPGQPNHYGYTF.

The V and J genes are TRBV5-1 and TRBJ1-1, with 7 nucleotides matching TRBD1. The germline CDR1 and CDR2 sequences are SGHRS and YFSETQ. The CDR3 runs to 14 residues. The ends lost 1 base at V and 6 bases at J; junction bases unmatched: 6. The CDR3 nucleotides are TGCGCCAGCAGCTTGAGACAGGGTCAATCTGAAGCTTTCTTT. Encoded protein: CASSLRQGQSEAFF.

This clone turned up a few times. The chain uses TRBV19 and TRBJ1-4; 8 nucleotides agree with TRBD1. Germline values: CDR1 LNHDA, CDR2 SQIVND (reference sequence). The CDR3 has 14 residues. The junction had 9 bases not matched to a gene; V was cut back by 7 bases and J by 8 bases. CDR3 protein: CASTTDRDREKLFF. CDR3 in DNA: TGTGCCAGTACTACGGACAGGGATCGCGAAAAACTGTTTTTT.

The chain links TRBV7-2 to TRBJ2-3; TRBD2 agrees at 16 bases. Germline CDR1 is SGHTA and CDR2 is FQGNSA. V was pared by 0 bases and J by 4 bases, with 4 bases of the junction left unmatched. CDR3 length: 18 amino acids. The DNA of the CDR3 is TGTGCCAGCAGCTTAGCGGGGACTAGCGGGGGGGCACCAGATACGCAGTATTTT. Encoded protein: CASSLAGTSGGAPDTQYF.

This sequence joins TRBV2 and TRBJ2-1; D perhaps matches TRBD2 (6 bases). The CDR3 is 14 amino acids. The V gene lost 4 bases and the J gene lost 2 bases, with 9 bases spanning the gap. The germline CDR1 and CDR2 sequences are SNHLY and FYNNEI. The CDR3 nucleotides read TGTGCCAGCAGTGGTGGGGGGACCTACAATGAGCAGTTCTTC. It encodes CASSGGGTYNEQFF.

The chain couples TRBV4-3 to TRBJ2-1, with TRBD2 matching 7 bases. The germline V gene encodes CDR1 LGHNA and CDR2 YSLEER. The CDR3 extends over 12 amino acids. The ends lost 3 bases at V and 8 bases at J; junction bases unmatched: 1. The CDR3 nucleotides are TGCGCCAGCAGCCACGGGGGGTATGAGCAGTTCTTC. Translating it yields CASSHGGYEQFF.

The CDR3 protein is CASSDFAGDTEAFF. Written as DNA, the CDR3 is TGTGCCAGCAGTGATTTTGCAGGGGACACTGAAGCTTTCTTT. The chain employs TRBV6-1 and TRBJ1-1; possible D gene TRBD1, 6 bases. The length of the CDR3 is 14 residues. Looked up from germline, CDR1 is MNHNS and CDR2 is SASEGT. V gave up 3 bases and J gave up 3 bases, with 11 bases separating them.

The chain uses TRBV7-2 and TRBJ2-3; D is possibly TRBD2 (5 bases). CDR3 length: 14 residues. Trimming took off 5 bases at V and 1 base at J, with 10 bases between the two ends. Looked up from germline, CDR1 is SGHTA and CDR2 is FQGNSA. The CDR3 loop reads CASSPWRGTDTQYF. The CDR3 nucleotides are TGTGCCAGCAGCCCCTGGCGGGGCACAGATACGCAGTATTTT. Based on the CDR3 plus reference TRBV7-2 and TRBJ2-3, the full variable domain is GAGVSQSPSNKVTEKGKDVELRCDPISGHTALYWYRQSLGQGLEFLIYFQGNSAPDKSGLPSDRFSAERTGGSVSTLTIQRTQQEDSAVYLCASSPWRGTDTQYFGPGTRLTVL.

The chain couples TRBV2 to TRBJ1-2; D possibly corresponds to TRBD1 (5 bases). V was trimmed by 0 bases and J by 2 bases, leaving 7 bases between them. There are 14 residues in the CDR3. Germline lookup yields CDR1 SNHLY and CDR2 FYNNEI. The CDR3 DNA sequence: TGTGCCAGCAGTGAAGCAGGGGTAAACTATGGCTACACCTTC. It codes for CASSEAGVNYGYTF.

This rearrangement joins TRBV19 to TRBJ1-1; D is unclear. V was shortened by 10 bases and J by 5 bases, with 20 bases between the two germline ends. In germline, CDR1 is LNHDA, CDR2 SQIVND (reference sequence). The CDR3 contains 14 residues. Here the CDR3 DNA reads TGTGCCACCTTACCGAGTACCGGTTGGACTGAAGCTTTCTTT. This sequence encodes CATLPSTGWTEAFF.

V usage is TRBV7-9 and J usage is TRBJ1-2; 7 nucleotides line up with TRBD1. Germline V CDR1 and CDR2: SEHNR, FQNEAQ (reference sequence). V lost 6 bases to trimming and J lost 7 bases; unmatched junction nucleotides: 14. The length of the CDR3 is 15 residues. The CDR3 loop reads CASSFKETGALGYTF. The CDR3 DNA follows: TGTGCCAGCAGTTTTAAGGAAACAGGGGCTCTTGGCTACACCTTC.

The chain employs TRBV6-5 and TRBJ2-2; 8 bases are shared with TRBD2. CDR1 is MNHEY, CDR2 SVGAGI, per germline. This CDR3 spans 14 amino acids. V lost 9 bases and J lost 3; bases outside the gene matches: 6. CDR3 loop: CASLGTRYTGELFF. In DNA form, the CDR3 reads TGTGCCAGTCTTGGGACTAGATACACCGGGGAGCTGTTTTTT.

The CDR3 region is CASGDNRGGTEAFF. The CDR3 coding sequence is TGCGCCAGCGGAGATAATAGGGGAGGTACTGAAGCTTTCTTT. The chain recombines TRBV10-1 with TRBJ1-1; maybe TRBD1 (5 bases). V lost 8 bases, J lost 5 bases, and 18 bases lay in between. This CDR3 contains 14 residues. Germline V gene lookup returns CDR1 WNHNN and CDR2 SYGVQD (reference sequence).

The CDR3 spells CSVEDGVKEQFF. The DNA of the CDR3 is TGCAGCGTTGAAGACGGGGTTAAGGAGCAGTTCTTC. The chain links TRBV29-1 to TRBJ2-1; D perhaps matches TRBD2 (5 bases). Deletions cut 0 bases from V and 10 bases from J, with 10 bases between. The CDR3 loop spans 12 amino acids. Per the germline V gene, CDR1 is SQVTM and CDR2 is ANQGSEA.

The V call is TRBV2, the J call TRBJ2-1, with TRBD2 matching over 11 bases. The V gene's germline CDR1 is SNHLY and CDR2 FYNNEI. This CDR3 is built from 14 residues. The V segment lost 6 bases and the J segment 9 bases; nucleotides outside the gene matches: 7. For the CDR3, the DNA is TGTGCCAGCAGCTTAGCGGGGGGGCGCAGTGAGCAGTTCTTC. Translation gives CASSLAGGRSEQFF. The full variable domain, completed using reference TRBV2 and TRBJ2-1, is EPEVTQTPSHQVTQMGQEVILRCVPISNHLYFYWYRQILGQKVEFLVSFYNNEISEKSEIFDDQFSVERPDGSNFTLKIRSTKLEDSAMYFCASSLAGGRSEQFFGPGTRLTVL.

This chain links TRBV7-8 with TRBJ1-1; 8 positions match TRBD1. The CDR3 is 14 residues long. CDR1 SGHVS and CDR2 FQNEAQ come from the germline V gene. J was trimmed by 0 bases and V by 5 bases; bases with no gene match: 2. The CDR3 spells CASSRDRMNTEAFF. DNA of the CDR3: TGTGCCAGCAGCAGGGACAGGATGAACACTGAAGCTTTCTTT.

This rearrangement joins TRBV7-9 to TRBJ2-7, with D uncertain. The ends were cut back, 2 bases at V and 3 bases at J, with 5 bases in the middle. CDR1 and CDR2 from the germline V gene are SEHNR and FQNEAQ (reference sequence). The CDR3 length is 12 residues. The CDR3 nucleotides read TGTGCCAGCAGCTTAATCGGCTACGAGCAGTACTTC. The encoded protein is CASSLIGYEQYF.

The chain recombines TRBV5-6 with TRBJ1-5, with D possibly TRBD1 on 6 matching bases. V was pared by 4 bases and J by 2 bases, with 16 bases between. CDR1 SGHDT and CDR2 YYEEEE come from the germline V gene. The CDR3 is 16 amino acids. CDR3 sequence reads: CASSRTGGVGNQPQHF. The CDR3 DNA reads TGTGCCAGCAGCCGCACGGGGGGCGTTGGCAATCAGCCCCAGCATTTT.

The chain links TRBV13 to TRBJ2-1; D may be TRBD1 (5 bases). This CDR3 comprises 15 residues. Germline V gene sequence: CDR1 PRHDT, CDR2 FYEKMQ (reference sequence). V dropped 0 bases and J dropped 4 bases, with 10 bases sitting between them. As DNA, the CDR3 is TGTGCCAGCAGCTTAGGCTCGACAGCTTACAATGAGCAGTTCTTC. It codes for CASSLGSTAYNEQFF.